What follows describes a single T cell receptor beta chain. Its antigen is as yet unknown. Reverse transcription used about 0.5 to 1 ug RNA and random hexamers. TCRdb called the immunoSEQ multiplex PCR reads again in MiXCR, with one record for every CDR3 protein. In the table there are fewer than 150,000 distinct CDR3 sequences, 85% to 95% of which are singletons. These data come from a study of CD8 T cells in Susac syndrome. The V gene's germline CDR1 is MNHEY and CDR2 SMNVEV (reference sequence). The CDR3 runs 14 residues. Trimming took 3 bases from V and 2 from J, leaving 10 bases between them. Study-wide results and caveats: The authors acknowledged that their TCR sequencing and HLA analysis involved a relatively small number of individuals.

The clonotype comes from a human donor in good health. Sequenced material: CD8+ T cells from PBMCs. This sequence joins TRBV27 and TRBJ1-2; D uncertain. This CDR3 reads CASSFEPLNYGYTF. CDR3 nucleotides: TGTGCCAGCAGTTTCGAACCCCTCAACTATGGCTACACCTTC.